This TCR beta chain was documented in a study of human T cells and chemical hapten exposure (dated by TCRdb to the early 2020s). As for the study more broadly: For sensitization, 2% DPC in acetone was applied to an approximately 2 cm by approximately 2 cm area of upper inner arm skin. Most of the patients in the cohort were female, and the cohort covered alopecia areata with under or over 50% scalp involvement, alopecia totalis and alopecia universalis. Libraries were pooled for sequencing, and variation in per-sample TCR yields was attributed mainly to small differences in library volumes within the pool. Blood for TCR sequencing was provided by twenty-nine alopecia patients at one to four time points (pre-sensitization, 2, 6 and 24 weeks). The study tracked peripheral blood TCR repertoire changes in vivo during primary and secondary sensitization to the hapten diphenylcyclopropenone (DPC) in alopecia patients. Patch testing on the upper back used Finn chambers containing 0.01% DPC, with scoring done after 6 days according to International Contact Dermatitis Research Group standards. Blood samples were taken from patients before sensitization (week 0) and at 2, 6 and about 24 weeks after DPC sensitization. Patients additionally received weekly therapeutic DPC doses to the scalp throughout the approximately 25-week study period. What the research found in general, with its limitations: DPC sensitization did not change how many TCRs were above 1 in 1000 frequency, and no evidence was found of alterations in global repertoire structure. After repeated subsampling, the strength of the expansion versus patch-test correlation and the threshold at which it became significant changed. A positive correlation was found between the number of PT1 expanded TCRs and patch test score, with significance reached at thresholds 8, 16 and 32 but not 4. Alopecia, a presumed autoimmune disease, was present in all patients, so the immune response of the patients might differ from that of healthy individuals. Compared with pre-sensitization or healthy control sets, expanded TCRs formed significantly more large CDR3 similarity clusters, which is consistent with antigen-driven responses.

This clonotype appeared a few times. Its binding antigen is unknown. No much larger clonotype is one base removed from it; base qualities were not supplied. This sample's time point label indicates: pre-sensitization, week 0. The treatment or condition label, read with the paper, signifies: therapeutic diphenylcyclopropenone sensitization with weekly scalp DPC. At every patch-test visit, the blood draw took place before the patch test was put on. Patients were eligible if aged 18 to 70, diagnosed with alopecia and judged suitable for DPC therapy, and pregnant patients were excluded. Total RNA was isolated from unfractionated whole blood collected in Tempus Blood RNA tubes. Library prep was done by RACE. The listed sequencing device is NextSeq 500. During library preparation, unique molecular identifiers were attached to individual cDNA molecules so that TCRs could be counted in a quantitative, reproducible way. Both TCR alpha and TCR beta chains were sequenced from each blood RNA sample. From the authors' description of their analysis: Samples had a median of approximately 93,000 TCRs, with a range from roughly 20,000 to 700,000. The Decombinator software suite was used to annotate the V, J and CDR3 of the TCR reads. For PS versus PT1 abundance plots, all samples were subsampled to the same number of TCRs (28,000). TCRs were defined as expanded if absent before sensitization and observed at least eight times at the 2-week time point. Starting from the raw public reads, TCRdb applied fastp trimming at Q25, assembled clones with MiXCR and retained in-frame beta chains. Every CDR3 protein is listed once, alongside the most common genes and DNA of its rows. TCRdb, not the original authors, processed these V and J calls. This sample comprises around 100,000 distinct CDR3 sequences, 11% of them detected only once. The top ten constitute about 3% of the sample.

The germline V gene supplies CDR1 MNHEY and CDR2 SVGAGI. V and J lose 5 bases and 0 bases, and a span of 11 bases separates them. There are 14 amino acids in the CDR3, from cysteine to phenylalanine inclusive. Only the CDR3 DNA stays, 42 bases, in frame from base 1. The sample consisted of whole blood, taken in connection with sensitization to the hapten diphenylcyclopropenone (DPC). This TCR was recovered from a woman aged 55-75 years with alopecia areata. Some clones in this sample may be carry-over from other donors' samples. The rearranged segments are TRBV6-5 and TRBJ2-7; no confident D gene assignment can be made. The DNA is TGTGCCAGCAGTACCCTACCGACCTCCTACGAGCAGTACTTC. Translated, it reads CASSTLPTSYEQYF.